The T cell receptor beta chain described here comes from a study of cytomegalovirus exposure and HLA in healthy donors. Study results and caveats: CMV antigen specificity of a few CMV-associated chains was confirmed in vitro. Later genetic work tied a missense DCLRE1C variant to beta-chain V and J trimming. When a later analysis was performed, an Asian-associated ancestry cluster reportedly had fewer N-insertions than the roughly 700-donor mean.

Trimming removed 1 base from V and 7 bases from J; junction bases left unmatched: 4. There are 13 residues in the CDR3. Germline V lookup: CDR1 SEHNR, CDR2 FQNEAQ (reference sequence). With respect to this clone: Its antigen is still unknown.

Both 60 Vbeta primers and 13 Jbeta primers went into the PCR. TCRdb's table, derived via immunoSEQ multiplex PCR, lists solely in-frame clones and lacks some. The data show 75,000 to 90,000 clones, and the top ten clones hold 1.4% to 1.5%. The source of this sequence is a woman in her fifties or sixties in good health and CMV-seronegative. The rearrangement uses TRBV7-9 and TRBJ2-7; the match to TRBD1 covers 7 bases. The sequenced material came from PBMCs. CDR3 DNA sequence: TGTGCCAGCAGCTTAGGGACAGGTAGAGAGCAGTACTTC. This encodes CASSLGTGREQYF.